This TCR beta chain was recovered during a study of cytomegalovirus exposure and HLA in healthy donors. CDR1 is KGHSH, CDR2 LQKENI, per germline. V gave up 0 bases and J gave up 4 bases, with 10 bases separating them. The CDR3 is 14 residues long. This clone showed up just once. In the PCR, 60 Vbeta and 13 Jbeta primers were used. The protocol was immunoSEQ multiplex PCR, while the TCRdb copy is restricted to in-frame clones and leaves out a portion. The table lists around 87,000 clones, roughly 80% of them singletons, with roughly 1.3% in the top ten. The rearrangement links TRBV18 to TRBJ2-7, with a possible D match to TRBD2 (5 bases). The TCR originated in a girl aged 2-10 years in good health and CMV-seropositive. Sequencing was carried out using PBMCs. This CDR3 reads CASSPPGELYEQYF. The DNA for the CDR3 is TGTGCCAGCTCACCACCGGGAGAGCTTTACGAGCAGTACTTC. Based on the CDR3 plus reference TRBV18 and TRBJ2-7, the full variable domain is NAGVMQNPRHLVRRRGQEARLRCSPMKGHSHVYWYRQLPEEGLKFMVYLQKENIIDESGMPKERFSAEFPKEGPSILRIQQVVRGDSAAYFCASSPPGELYEQYFGPGTRLTVT.